This TCR beta chain was sequenced during a study of CD8+CD57+ T cells in acquired aplastic anemia. On the study more broadly: When averaged, DNA from sorted CD4+ and CD8+ cells came to 3.2 ug. Study outcomes and limitations: The study identified more than 25 CD8+ CDR3 sequences shared by patients and controls.

Worth noting for this clonotype: Its specificity is not known.

Genomic DNA acted as the template from which TCR beta VDJ combination and CDR3 sequence profiling were carried out. TCRdb processed the reads anew with MiXCR; each CDR3 protein has one entry. The table has 100,000 to 130,000 distinct CDR3 sequences, 51% seen once. Germline V lookup: CDR1 SEHNR, CDR2 FQNEAQ (reference sequence). The CDR3 length is 14 residues. V was shortened by 0 bases and J by 3 bases, with 9 bases between the two germline ends. The chain recombines TRBV7-9 with TRBJ2-7; the D gene is possibly TRBD2 (5 bases). Sequences were obtained from sorted CD4+, CD8+, or CD8+CD57+ T cells (not recorded which) from PBMCs. The sequence was collected from a human donor in good health, serving as a control. The CDR3 DNA follows: TGTGCCAGCAGCTTAGCACGGGGAGACTACGAGCAGTACTTC. It is translated as CASSLARGDYEQYF.